This TCR beta chain was recorded in a study of memory B cells and T cells in multiple sclerosis. Study-wide points: Normalization was needed because clone-set size differences affected shared clonotype counts.

After stimulus-free culture, autoproliferating CFSE-dim and non-proliferating CFSE-high T cells were sequenced separately. Replicate wells were pooled after around seven days of stimulus-free culture of fewer than 65 million CFSE-labeled PBMCs. The PBMCs received 0.5 uM CFSE and serum-free culture with no added stimuli. Germline V gives CDR1 WSHSY, CDR2 SAAADI. Deletions cut 2 bases from V and 3 bases from J, with 11 bases between. CDR3 length equals 14 residues. Regarding this clone: Its matching antigen is unknown.

Profiling relied on immunoSEQ multiplex PCR, and the TCRdb table lists in-frame clones only, not all of them. Among approximately 30,000 clones listed, roughly 88% were seen once. The specimen sequenced was PBMCs from blood kept in culture. This clonotype originated in a human donor with multiple sclerosis. This chain links TRBV10-2 with TRBJ2-7; D is unresolved. The chain's CDR3 is CASSEGPRNYEQYF. Here the CDR3 DNA reads TGCGCCAGCAGTGAGGGGCCGAGGAACTACGAGCAGTACTTC.